These 16 T cell receptor beta chains share one sample of origin, sequenced in a study of T cell responses to AZD1222 COVID-19 vaccine. Clones were sequenced by immunoSEQ multiplex PCR, and TCRdb holds only the in-frame ones, with some missing. The sample holds 150,000 to 200,000 clones; 85% to 90% are singletons and the top ten take 3.5% to 5.5%. This sample comprised peripheral blood, obtained 28 days after the second dose of the MenACWY control vaccine. These receptors were collected from an adult who received the MenACWY meningococcal vaccine as a control.

This clone occurred once. V usage is TRBV5-1 and J usage is TRBJ2-3; a weak D match, TRBD2 (6 bases). The CDR3 consists of 14 residues. Per the germline V gene, CDR1 is SGHRS and CDR2 is YFSETQ. V lost 2 bases to trimming and J lost 6 bases, with 13 bases between them. CDR3 nucleotides: TGCGCCAGCAGCTTCGTCGGGAGAGGGGATACGCAGTATTTT. Translating gives CASSFVGRGDTQYF.

The count of this clone is one. This sequence joins TRBV10-1 and TRBJ2-1; 8 nucleotides match TRBD2. With 0 bases clipped from V and 2 bases from J, the junction kept 6 bases outside the gene matches. Germline CDR1 and CDR2: WNHNN and SYGVQD (reference sequence). This CDR3 region has 17 residues. CDR3 coding DNA: TGCGCCAGCAGTGAGTCAGCAGCGGGAGACACCTACAATGAGCAGTTCTTC. It codes for CASSESAAGDTYNEQFF.

The chain joins TRBV2 to TRBJ2-1; no reliable D call. The CDR3 covers 13 residues. The germline V and J ends were trimmed by 4 bases and 4 bases, with 8 bases remaining between them. From germline, CDR1 is SNHLY and CDR2 FYNNEI. CDR3 in DNA: TGTGCCAGCAGTGGAGCCCTTTACAATGAGCAGTTCTTC. Amino acid sequence: CASSGALYNEQFF.

J is TRBJ2-7 and V is TRBV30; D assignment may be TRBD1 or TRBD2 (6 bases each). This CDR3 is built from 14 residues. Looked up from germline, CDR1 is GTSNPN and CDR2 is SVGIG (reference sequence). The V end was cut by 3 bases, the J end by 0 bases, with 12 bases between. The CDR3 region has the DNA TGTGCCTGGAGCGGAGGGGGGTTCTCCTACGAGCAGTACTTC. Its protein product is CAWSGGGFSYEQYF.

This chain uses TRBV5-8 with TRBJ1-1; tentatively, D is TRBD1 (6 bases). Germline lookup yields CDR1 SGHTS and CDR2 YDEGEE. The V end was cut by 6 bases, the J end by 7 bases, with 19 bases between. CDR3 length equals 14 residues. The CDR3 sequence: CASTWFGQGGEAFF. The CDR3 region has the DNA TGTGCCAGCACCTGGTTCGGGCAAGGGGGTGAAGCTTTCTTT.

This rearrangement joins TRBV18 to TRBJ2-3; 7 bases align to TRBD2. The trim removed 3 bases at V and 2 bases at J, leaving 5 bases unmatched. This CDR3 has 15 amino acids. CDR1 is KGHSH, CDR2 LQKENI, per germline. The CDR3 here is CASSPREGITDTQYF. CDR3 DNA: TGTGCCAGCTCACCCAGGGAGGGCATCACAGATACGCAGTATTTT. Filled out from reference TRBV18 and TRBJ2-3, the complete variable domain reads NAGVMQNPRHLVRRRGQEARLRCSPMKGHSHVYWYRQLPEEGLKFMVYLQKENIIDESGMPKERFSAEFPKEGPSILRIQQVVRGDSAAYFCASSPREGITDTQYFGPGTRLTVL.

The chain is built from TRBV5-1 and TRBJ1-2; D not certain. Trimming stripped 0 bases from V and 5 bases from J, with 14 bases between. Germline V CDR1 and CDR2: SGHRS, YFSETQ. The CDR3 length is 15 residues. The CDR3 DNA follows: TGCGCCAGCAGCTTGGCCGCGGAGGCCCTATATGGCTACACCTTC. As protein: CASSLAAEALYGYTF.

The gene calls are TRBV2 and TRBJ1-4; a possible D gene is TRBD1 (6 bases). The germline gives CDR1 SNHLY, CDR2 FYNNEI. Trimming left V 6 bases short and J 0 bases short, with 20 bases between. CDR3 length: 18 residues. CDR3 amino acids: CASSTIQGRAATNEKLFF. CDR3 nucleotide sequence: TGTGCCAGCAGCACGATACAGGGTAGGGCGGCAACTAATGAAAAACTGTTTTTT.

The chain links TRBV16 to TRBJ1-1, with 11 bases lining up with TRBD1. The ends lost 4 bases at V and 12 bases at J; junction bases unmatched: 10. This CDR3 spans 14 amino acids. Germline V gene lookup returns CDR1 KGHSY and CDR2 FQNENV. The CDR3 loop reads CASSRTGQGAPTFF. CDR3 nucleotide sequence: TGTGCCAGCAGCCGGACAGGACAGGGGGCGCCTACTTTCTTT.

This clone was observed once. This CDR3 reads CASSRWDRATEAFF. The CDR3 DNA is TGTGCCAGTAGTAGATGGGACAGGGCGACTGAAGCTTTCTTT. The chain joins TRBV19 to TRBJ1-1; 9 bases are shared with TRBD1. Germline CDR1 reads LNHDA; CDR2 reads SQIVND (reference sequence). The CDR3 is made up of 14 amino acids. The junction had 5 bases not matched to a gene; V was cut back by 4 bases and J by 5 bases.

The chain combines TRBV10-3 with TRBJ1-5; the D gene is possibly TRBD1 (5 bases). Trimming took off 6 bases at V and 6 bases at J, with 12 bases between the two ends. Germline CDR1 is ENHRY and CDR2 is SYGVKD. The CDR3 length is 13 residues. The CDR3 sequence: CAIRFGGGQPQHF. The CDR3 DNA sequence: TGTGCCATCAGGTTTGGGGGGGGTCAGCCCCAGCATTTT.

The V gene is TRBV19, the J gene TRBJ2-7; no clear D gene. This CDR3 has 15 amino acids. The V end was cut by 0 bases, the J end by 0 bases, with 9 bases between. CDR1 LNHDA and CDR2 SQIVND come from the germline V gene (reference sequence). CDR3 loop: CASSIDLQPSYEQYF. DNA for the CDR3: TGTGCCAGTAGTATAGATCTACAACCCTCCTACGAGCAGTACTTC. Supplemented by reference TRBV19 and TRBJ2-7, the full variable domain reads DGGITQSPKYLFRKEGQNVTLSCEQNLNHDAMYWYRQDPGQGLRLIYYSQIVNDFQKGDIAEGYSVSREKKESFPLTVTSAQKNPTAFYLCASSIDLQPSYEQYFGPGTRLTVT.

The chain carries TRBV4-3 and TRBJ2-1; 11 bases are a match to TRBD2. J gave up 4 bases and V 0 bases, and 5 bases lay outside the gene matches. This CDR3 region has 17 residues. Germline V gene lookup returns CDR1 LGHNA and CDR2 YSLEER. The CDR3 here is CASSQEPGLAVYNEQFF. The CDR3 coding sequence is TGCGCCAGCAGCCAAGAGCCGGGACTAGCGGTTTACAATGAGCAGTTCTTC.

A single count supports this clone. The rearrangement uses TRBV9 and TRBJ2-2; no reliable D call. The CDR3 extends over 14 amino acids. The germline V gene encodes CDR1 SGDLS and CDR2 YYNGEE. V was trimmed by 4 bases and J by 1 base, leaving 8 bases between them. The CDR3, as DNA: TGTGCCAGCAGCACCCGCCAGAACACCGGGGAGCTGTTTTTT. It codes for CASSTRQNTGELFF.

V is TRBV7-8 and J is TRBJ1-3; D not resolved. Germline V gene data show CDR1 as SGHVS and CDR2 as FQNEAQ. V dropped 4 bases and J dropped 0 bases, with 4 bases sitting between them. This CDR3 has 13 amino acids. CDR3 nucleotides: TGTGCCAGCAGCTCTTTCTCTGGAAACACCATATATTTT. Translation: CASSSFSGNTIYF.

The CDR3: CASSVDPTGGDGYTF. Here the CDR3 DNA reads TGTGCCAGCAGCGTAGACCCCACAGGGGGCGATGGCTACACCTTC. The chain is built from TRBV9 and TRBJ1-2; 9 positions agree with TRBD1. The CDR3 has 15 amino acids. Germline V lookup: CDR1 SGDLS, CDR2 YYNGEE. J gave up 6 bases and V 0 bases, and 6 bases lay outside the gene matches.